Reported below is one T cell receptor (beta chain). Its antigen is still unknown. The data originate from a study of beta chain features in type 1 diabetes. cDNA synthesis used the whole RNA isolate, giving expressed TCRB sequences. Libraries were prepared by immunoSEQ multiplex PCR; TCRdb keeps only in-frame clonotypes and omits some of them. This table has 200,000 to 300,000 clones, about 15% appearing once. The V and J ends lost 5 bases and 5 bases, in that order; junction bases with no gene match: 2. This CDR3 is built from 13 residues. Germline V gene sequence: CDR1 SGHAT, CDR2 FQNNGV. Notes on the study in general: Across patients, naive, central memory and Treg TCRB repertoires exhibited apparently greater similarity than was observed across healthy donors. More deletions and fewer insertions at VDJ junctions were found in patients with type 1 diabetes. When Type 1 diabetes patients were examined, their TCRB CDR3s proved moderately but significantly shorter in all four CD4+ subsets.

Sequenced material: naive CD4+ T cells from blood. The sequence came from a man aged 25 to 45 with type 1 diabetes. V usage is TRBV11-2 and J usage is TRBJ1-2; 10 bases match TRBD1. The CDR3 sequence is CASSEGQGYGYTF. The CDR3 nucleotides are TGTGCCAGCAGCGAGGGACAGGGGTATGGCTACACCTTC.